The entry that follows covers one T cell receptor (beta chain) sequence. The target antigen is unknown. CDR3 length equals 16 residues. Germline CDR1 is KGHSH and CDR2 is LQKENI. V trimming: 6 bases; J trimming: 4 bases; junction bases outside the gene matches: 15. This sample was included in a study of type 1 regulatory T cells. The study, taken as a whole, reports: Tr1 cells had a more restricted TCR repertoire than non-Tr1 cells.

TCRdb recomputed calls from the reads with MiXCR, one row per CDR3 protein. The table lists about 62,000 distinct CDR3 sequences, less than 70% of them singletons. This TCR was recovered from a human donor in good health. Material for sequencing was cultured non-Tr1 T cells, either the whole culture or a sorted T cell fraction (not recorded which). The rearrangement links TRBV18 to TRBJ2-7; 7 bases are a match to TRBD1. The CDR3 sequence is CASSPPSAGGSYEQYF. The CDR3 DNA is TGTGCCAGCTCTCCTCCGTCGGCAGGGGGATCGTACGAGCAGTACTTC. The entire variable domain, with the rest obtained from reference TRBV18 and TRBJ2-7, is as follows: NAGVMQNPRHLVRRRGQEARLRCSPMKGHSHVYWYRQLPEEGLKFMVYLQKENIIDESGMPKERFSAEFPKEGPSILRIQQVVRGDSAAYFCASSPPSAGGSYEQYFGPGTRLTVT.